The clone carrying this TCR beta chain was recorded once. Grouping used clinical history reported by participants in a survey and questionnaire. The CDR3 consists of 16 residues. Trimming removed 5 bases from V and 0 bases from J, with 16 bases in between. The germline CDR1 and CDR2 sequences are SNHLY and FYNNEI. The data originate from a study of blood T cell repertoires in COVID-19. Study summary: Samples came from the United States, Italy and Spain, spanning acute and convalescent COVID-19. PBMCs, B-cell-depleted T cells, or T cells provided the cDNA or gDNA that made up the material.

The method was immunoSEQ multiplex PCR; TCRdb's version includes in-frame clones alone and lacks a portion of them. The table lists over 250,000 clones, about 93% of them singletons. The source of this sequence is a woman younger than 45 who had recovered from COVID-19. The chain links TRBV2 to TRBJ1-1; a weak D match, TRBD1 (5 bases). The specimen sequenced was PBMCs or T cells enriched from blood (not recorded which). The CDR3 sequence: CASSSGPTGLNTEAFF. The DNA for the CDR3 is TGTGCCAGCAGTTCGGGCCCTACAGGTTTGAACACTGAAGCTTTCTTT.